This TCR beta chain was obtained from a study of regulatory T cells in long-lasting Graves disease. The wider study: Graves' disease counted as persistent after over 5 years of antithyroid drugs with positive TSH receptor antibodies. Study findings and constraints: Reduced TCR diversity was observed in persistent Graves' patients versus newly diagnosed patients.

With iRepertoire HTBI primers and Arm-PCR of CDR3 regions, TCR beta libraries were built. TCRdb analysed the multiplex PCR reads with MiXCR anew, one entry per CDR3 protein. Of under 450,000 distinct CDR3 sequences in the sample, approximately 25% were seen once. Time point here: persistent/refractory GD, antithyroid drugs over 5 years with positive TRAb. PBMC RNA served as the TCR library source. About this clonotype itself: Antigen: not known. The junction shows a germline mismatch at one end, possibly a read error.

The CDR3 runs to 13 residues. CDR1 and CDR2 (germline): SGHTA, FQGNSA. This chain uses TRBV7-2 with TRBJ2-7, with no clear D. The sequence was obtained from a middle-aged woman with Graves disease. Source: peripheral blood mononuclear cells (PBMCs), taken when the disease was refractory, from a patient treated with antithyroid drugs. CDR3 protein: CASSLRASDEQYF. DNA of the CDR3: TGTGCCAGCAGCTTAAGGGCCTCCGACGAGCAGTACTTC.